This T cell receptor (beta chain) comes out of a study of Ad26.COV2.S vaccination and SARS-CoV-2 variants. General observations from the study: For non-spike TCRs, breadth in vaccine recipients resembled that in placebo recipients. The TCR breadth and depth analyses may have produced an underestimate of total T cell responses.

Trimming removed 5 bases from V and 4 bases from J, with 11 bases in between. The germline CDR1 and CDR2 sequences are SGHTA and FQGTGA. The CDR3 has 13 residues. The treatment is: 15 to 20 received Ad26.COV2.S at low or high dose, single or two shots; roughly five received placebo; per-sample allocation not given. All samples were drawn on day 63, counting from the first vaccine or placebo injection. The sample came from a Boston adult aged 18-55 years. On this clone itself: Antigen unknown.

TCRdb keeps only in-frame clones here, not all; method: immunoSEQ multiplex PCR. The sample includes about 350,000 clones, approximately 86% of them seen just once. Sequenced material: peripheral blood, taken in a trial of Ad26.COV2.S vaccine versus placebo. The receptor was isolated from a person aged 18-60 years who received the Ad26.COV2.S COVID-19 vaccine or a placebo. This chain uses TRBV7-3 with TRBJ1-2; D remains ambiguous. The CDR3 is CASSPGVPYGYTF. For the CDR3, the DNA is TGTGCCAGCAGCCCCGGGGTACCCTATGGCTACACCTTC. Drawing the rest from reference TRBV7-3 and TRBJ1-2, the complete variable domain is GAGVSQTPSNKVTEKGKYVELRCDPISGHTALYWYRQSLGQGPEFLIYFQGTGAADDSGLPNDRFFAVRPEGSVSTLKIQRTERGDSAVYLCASSPGVPYGYTFGSGTRLTVV.